This TCR beta chain was documented in a study of CD8 T cells in ankylosing spondylitis. Libraries of TCR beta came from quantitative 5'-RACE with molecular barcodes. TCRdb re-analysed the 5' RACE reads in MiXCR, keeping a single row per CDR3 protein. The repertoire holds 150,000 to 200,000 distinct CDR3 sequences, with under 35% as singletons. The CDR3 spans 12 residues. Germline V CDR1 and CDR2: MNHEY, SVGEGT. The study, taken as a whole, reports: Those disease-linked clones were CD8+; they were also relatively rare in peripheral blood. Disease-associated clones were reportedly significantly overrepresented in matched ankylosing spondylitis synovial fluid. Made up of fewer than ten highly homologous variants, a TCR beta motif appeared characteristic of ankylosing spondylitis blood.

The table lists this clonotype with a count of one. The antigen is not known. Germline is not matched at one junction end, which may reflect a read error. The TCR sequence derives from a male donor with ankylosing spondylitis. The sequenced material came from synovial fluid, either unsorted or a sorted T cell fraction (not recorded which). The chain combines TRBV6-2 or TRBV6-3 with TRBJ2-7, with TRBD2 as a possible D gene (5 bases). As DNA, the CDR3 is TGTGACAGCGGCCCTAAAAGAGGCGAGCAGTACTTC. Its protein is CDSGPKRGEQYF.